Described below is a single T cell receptor beta chain sequence and its context. No antigen is known for it. Base quality data are lacking; no much larger clone is found one base away. The donors were about 40 Caucasian individuals from Russia, aged about 6 to 100 years, who were systemically healthy. About 10 milliliters of peripheral blood were collected from each donor into EDTA-treated Vacutainer tubes. Ficoll-Paque density-gradient centrifugation was used to isolate PBMCs, with at least 6 million per sample. Trizol reagent was used to extract total RNA from PBMCs, with at least 5.5 micrograms per sample. Naive CD45RAhigh/CD27high T cell percentages were measured by flow cytometry on a PBMC aliquot from every donor. This sample was included in a study of blood T cells in healthy people across ages (dated by TCRdb to 2013 to 2016). Background for the entire study: In model experiments, roughly one uniquely barcoded TCR beta cDNA molecule per two T cells was captured by template switching. Age-related changes in TCR beta repertoire diversity were measured in the study by deep sequencing normalized with unique cDNA molecular identifiers. The donors were split into four age groups: young (average about 15 years), middle-aged (39), aged (62) and long-lived (over 75). For two donors (one aged 18 to 30 and one aged 80 or older), the study analyzed two additional independent replicas of 1 million unique cDNA reads from the same blood draw. General conclusions and limits of the study: Estimates of total diversity based on one million sequenced T cells were considered lower bounds and underestimates. Because donor CMV infection status was unknown, age-related changes in expanded clonotypes were potentially confounded. A strong correlation was found between observed TCR beta diversity and the percentage of naive T cells measured by flow cytometry. Observed TCR beta diversity per million T cells fell roughly linearly with age, and a significant reduction was already apparent by age around 40. Bulk unsorted PBMC profiling prevented conclusive comparison of naive and antigen-experienced compartments. Compared with the aged group, the long-lived group had more naive CD4+ T cells, fewer expanded clones and increased TCR diversity, suggesting age selection.

Libraries were built with 5' RACE. These reads were obtained on an Illumina HiSeq 2500. A second roughly 7 to 11 cycle PCR used a sample-barcoded 5' primer and a J-beta primer mix. A unique molecular identifier was introduced onto each TCR beta cDNA molecule by a template-switch 5' adaptor carrying 12 random nucleotides. Each sample yielded at least 2.5 million CDR3-containing paired-end reads. First-strand cDNA synthesis was performed from all RNA using the Mint cDNA synthesis kit, with priming by a TRBC-specific oligonucleotide. All cDNA was treated with uracil-DNA glycosylase and then went through a first 18-cycle PCR with the universal primers M1SS and BC2_uni_R. The source study handled its data this way. For normalization, 1 million high-quality reads, each with a distinct molecular identifier, were randomly selected from each sample. Instead of being binned into consensus sequences, reads that shared molecular identifiers were thrown out. MiTCR, with a Q25 quality threshold and the strictest error-elimination algorithm, was used for CDR3 identification, clonotype clustering and error correction. A nonparametric unseen species model with Euler transformation was used to estimate a lower bound on total TCR beta diversity. TCRdb redid the processing of the public reads, applying fastp at Q25 and MiXCR, and retained in-frame beta chains. Each CDR3 protein appears once, grouped with its most common genes and DNA. The V and J calls follow TCRdb's processing rather than the paper's. The sample includes some 890,000 distinct CDR3 sequences, with under 35% observed a single time. The ten largest clones capture 9.5% to 13% of the sample.

V and J are truncated by 7 bases and 6 bases respectively, leaving an intervening sequence of 18 bases. The CDR3 numbers 14 residues from cysteine through phenylalanine. The CDR3 DNA has 42 bases and is translated from base 1. The germline V gene gives CDR1 as SQVTM and CDR2 as ANQGSEA. This sample also appeared in a second study, on T cells of mothers and their children. That second publication adds: Nine systemically healthy Caucasian individuals, comprising three mothers and their six children, were included as donors. cDNA synthesis used all of the extracted RNA, with approximately 1.4 ug of RNA in each 15 ul reaction. In the second PCR, sample barcodes and 2-4 random nucleotides were introduced via the M1S primer. Each mother yielded over 8.5 million TCR beta CDR3 reads and each child 2.5 million to 3 million reads. Thymic selection similarly shapes TCR recombination output in related and unrelated pairs, with minor effect from inherited differences. Normalized repertoire overlap was always slightly but never significantly higher in related than unrelated mother-child pairs. No persistent microchimeric T cell clones were detected, at a sensitivity of approximately 90 clones per million clonotypes. The study used deep NGS to compare TCR beta repertoires of mothers and children, seeking features distinguishing related mother-child pairs from unrelated individuals. The mean age was roughly 44 +/- 4 years for the mothers and approximately 11 +/- 4 years for the children. After adapter ligation with NEBNext reagents, the libraries were sequenced on Illumina HiSeq 2000 with 100+100 nt paired-end reads. To avoid cross-contamination, the mother libraries and the child libraries were prepared a month apart and sequenced in separate runs. For each donor, between about 500,000 and 2,200,000 distinct TCR beta clonotypes were identified. Naive TCR beta clonotypes were estimated from low-frequency clonotypes matched to each donor's FACS-determined naive share, without sorting.

The sequence came from a woman in her 40s in good health. Sequenced: blood. The chain is encoded by TRBV29-1 joined to TRBJ1-4; the best D guess is TRBD1, with 5 bases matching. The sequenced DNA is TGCAGCGCTTCGAGCGGGACGACTGATGAAAAACTGTTTTTT. Translated, it reads CSASSGTTDEKLFF. The reference TRBV29-1 and TRBJ1-4 proteins fill in what lies around the CDR3, so the full variable domain reads SAVISQKPSRDICQRGTSLTIQCQVDSQVTMMFWYRQQPGQSLTLIATANQGSEATYESGFVIDKFPISRPNLTFSTLTVSNMSPEDSSIYLCSASSGTTDEKLFFGSGTQLSVL.